The clone carrying this T cell receptor beta chain was seen a few times. The data originate from a study of blood T cell repertoires in COVID-19. Study-level information: The origin of the acute and convalescent COVID-19 samples was the United States, Italy and Spain. The analysed material was cDNA or gDNA that came from T cells, B-cell-depleted T cells, or PBMCs.

As processed by the authors: The assay estimated nucleated cells by amplifying reference gene primers. Repertoires were generated with immunoSEQ multiplex PCR, while TCRdb's copy carries only in-frame clones and drops some. D and trimming were read from the DNA, whereas the V and J calls and clone size are those reported in that table. The sample includes over 25,000 clones, roughly 92% of them seen just once. This TCR was sampled from a man aged 55 to 69 with acute or convalescent COVID-19. Material for sequencing was peripheral blood.

Here the CDR3 reads CSVGGQDQPQHF. For the CDR3, the DNA is TGCAGCGTGGGGGGTCAGGATCAGCCCCAGCATTTT. J is TRBJ1-5 and V is TRBV29-1, with D perhaps matching TRBD1 (5 bases). Trimming took off 6 bases at V and 5 bases at J, with 11 bases between the two ends. In germline, CDR1 is SQVTM, CDR2 ANQGSEA. The CDR3 runs to 12 residues.